These 18 T cell receptor beta chains were sequenced from one sample in a study of blood T cell repertoires in COVID-19. This table comes from immunoSEQ multiplex PCR, and its TCRdb copy is limited to in-frame clones, with some not included. The table lists roughly 250,000 clones, 83% of them singletons. Input material: peripheral blood. These receptor sequences come from a man aged 40-50 years with active or convalescent COVID-19.

The chain recombines TRBV5-4 with TRBJ2-5; 10 bases agree with TRBD2. This CDR3 has 16 residues. Germline assignment: CDR1 SGHNT and CDR2 YYREEE (reference sequence). V shed 1 base, J shed 4 bases, and the junction held 7 bases outside the gene matches. CDR3 loop: CASSLTSGAEGETQYF. In DNA, the CDR3 is TGTGCCAGCAGCTTGACTAGCGGGGCTGAGGGAGAGACCCAGTACTTC.

V is TRBV5-1 and J is TRBJ2-2; 10 nucleotides line up with TRBD1. The germline CDR1 and CDR2 sequences are SGHRS and YFSETQ. This CDR3 has 14 residues. The V segment lost 4 bases and the J segment 6 bases; nucleotides outside the gene matches: 3. The CDR3, as DNA: TGCGCCAGCAGCCTGGACAGGGGGGCCGGGGAGCTGTTTTTT. Amino acid sequence: CASSLDRGAGELFF.

This clone came up a few times. The J gene is TRBJ2-7, the V gene TRBV27; TRBD2 aligns across 8 bases. Germline trimming cut 3 bases from V and 2 bases from J; bases unmatched to any gene: 6. CDR1 and CDR2 from the germline V gene are MNHEY and SMNVEV (reference sequence). CDR3 length: 15 amino acids. The CDR3 reads CASSFSGLGAYEQYF. The CDR3 DNA reads TGTGCCAGCAGTTTTTCGGGACTAGGGGCCTACGAGCAGTACTTC.

This chain connects TRBV29-1 to TRBJ2-1; 10 nucleotides align to TRBD2. Unmatched junction bases numbered 16, after V lost 7 bases and J lost 10 bases. CDR3 size: 15 residues. CDR1 SQVTM and CDR2 ANQGSEA come from the germline V gene. CDR3 in DNA: TGCAGCGGCTCACTAAACTGGGGACTAGCGTTAGAGCAGTTCTTC. Its translation: CSGSLNWGLALEQFF.

The rearrangement joins TRBV24-1 to TRBJ1-1; TRBD1 matches at 8 bases. Germline trimming cut 4 bases from V and 3 bases from J; bases unmatched to any gene: 6. The CDR3 is 15 amino acids. Germline CDR1 reads KGHDR; CDR2 reads SFDVKD. CDR3 region: CATSEAGTGDTEAFF. In nucleotides, the CDR3 is TGTGCCACCAGTGAAGCCGGGACAGGTGACACTGAAGCTTTCTTT.

This chain uses TRBV7-8 with TRBJ1-1, with D uncertain. CDR3 length equals 14 residues. CDR1 and CDR2 (germline): SGHVS, FQNEAQ. Deletions cut 2 bases from V and 0 bases from J, with 7 bases between. The CDR3 spells CASSLTEVNTEAFF. In DNA form, the CDR3 reads TGTGCCAGCAGCTTAACAGAAGTGAACACTGAAGCTTTCTTT.

The genes are TRBV3-1 (or the pseudogene TRBV3-2) and TRBJ2-2; 15 bases are shared with TRBD2. The CDR3 is 16 residues long. Germline V CDR1 and CDR2: LGHDT, YNNKEL (reference sequence). V shed 4 bases and J 7 bases; nucleotides not matched to a gene: 4. This CDR3 is CASSPGLAGGVGELFF. The CDR3 DNA reads TGTGCCAGCAGCCCGGGACTAGCGGGAGGAGTCGGGGAGCTGTTTTTT.

The chain is built from TRBV5-1 and TRBJ2-5, with D tentatively TRBD1 (6 bases). CDR3 length: 17 residues. CDR1 SGHRS and CDR2 YFSETQ come from the germline V gene. V lost 3 bases, J lost 4 bases, and 22 bases lay in between. The CDR3 reads CASSSIRVQGSPETQYF. The DNA for the CDR3 is TGCGCCAGCAGCTCGATTCGGGTCCAGGGGTCCCCAGAGACCCAGTACTTC.

This chain joins TRBV28 and TRBJ2-6, with 9 bases aligning to TRBD1. Looked up from germline, CDR1 is MDHEN and CDR2 is SYDVKM. The CDR3 has 17 amino acids. Germline trimming cut 5 bases from V and 3 bases from J; bases unmatched to any gene: 8. The CDR3 region is CASSLGTGFFGANVLTF. The CDR3 DNA reads as TGTGCCAGCAGTCTAGGGACAGGGTTCTTTGGGGCCAACGTCCTGACTTTC.

This rearrangement joins TRBV9 to TRBJ2-3; TRBD2 matches at 10 bases. J lost 5 bases, V lost 0 bases, and 6 bases had no gene match. The germline V gene has CDR1 SGDLS and CDR2 YYNGEE. The CDR3 is made up of 16 amino acids. CDR3 in amino acids: CASSVDSGGAVDTQYF. As DNA, the CDR3 is TGTGCCAGCAGCGTAGACAGCGGGGGGGCTGTAGATACGCAGTATTTT.

Judged by abundance, this clone is medium-sized. The chain links TRBV24-1 to TRBJ2-1; perhaps TRBD2 as D (6 bases). The CDR3 runs to 11 residues. Per germline, CDR1 KGHDR and CDR2 SFDVKD. Trimming shortened V by 10 bases and J by 12 bases, and 15 bases separated the two germline ends. As DNA, the CDR3 is TGTGCCACTCACCGCCCCGGGGGGCAGTTCTTC. Protein: CATHRPGGQFF.

V is TRBV3-1 (or the pseudogene TRBV3-2) and J is TRBJ2-1; D is perhaps TRBD2 (7 bases). There are 17 residues in the CDR3. With 4 bases removed from V and 8 bases from J, the gap between germline ends came to 24 bases. Germline loops: CDR1 LGHDT, CDR2 YNNKEL (reference sequence). The CDR3 protein is CASSPYRIGGASYEQFF. For the CDR3, the DNA is TGTGCCAGCAGCCCCTACAGGATTGGGGGGGCCTCGTATGAGCAGTTCTTC.

This chain joins TRBV5-5 and TRBJ1-4, with D possibly TRBD1 on 5 matching bases. CDR3 length equals 15 residues. V was trimmed by 3 bases and J by 0 bases, leaving 9 bases between them. Germline V gene lookup returns CDR1 SGHKS and CDR2 YYEKEE (reference sequence). The CDR3 region is CASSWGDATNEKLFF. The CDR3 DNA is TGTGCCAGCAGCTGGGGGGATGCAACTAATGAAAAACTGTTTTTT.

The chain carries TRBV15 and TRBJ1-2; D not resolved. The CDR3 has 15 amino acids. Trimming took 0 bases from V and 1 from J, leaving 9 bases between them. CDR1 is LNHNV and CDR2 is YYDKDF in the germline V gene (reference sequence). The CDR3: CATSRDKAGNYGYTF. The CDR3 nucleotides are TGTGCCACCAGCAGAGATAAGGCGGGTAACTATGGCTACACCTTC.

This chain links TRBV11-3 with TRBJ2-1; 8 nucleotides align to TRBD2. Germline V gene lookup returns CDR1 SGHNT and CDR2 YENEEA. The CDR3 is 16 residues long. The V and J ends lost 1 base and 3 bases, in that order; junction bases with no gene match: 5. Written as DNA, the CDR3 is TGTGCCAGCAGCTTAGGCAGCGGGAGTAACTACAATGAGCAGTTCTTC. Translated: CASSLGSGSNYNEQFF.

The rearrangement uses TRBV3-1 (or the pseudogene TRBV3-2) and TRBJ1-3; 8 bases are a match to TRBD1. Germline V CDR1 and CDR2: LGHDT, YNNKEL (reference sequence). V lost 7 bases, J lost 8 bases, and 7 bases stayed unmatched. The length of the CDR3 is 13 residues. DNA of the CDR3: TGTGCCAGCAAACAGGGGGAGCGACACACCATATATTTT. This codes for CASKQGERHTIYF.

The rearrangement links TRBV10-3 to TRBJ1-1, with unresolved D. CDR3 length: 14 residues. Trimming stripped 0 bases from V and 1 base from J, with 6 bases between. The germline V gene encodes CDR1 ENHRY and CDR2 SYGVKD. CDR3 residues: CAISESVENTEAFF. The DNA for the CDR3 is TGTGCCATCAGTGAGTCGGTAGAGAACACTGAAGCTTTCTTT.

V gene TRBV10-3 combines with J gene TRBJ1-1; unclear D gene. Germline values: CDR1 ENHRY, CDR2 SYGVKD. Trimming removed 4 bases from V and 4 bases from J, with 10 bases in between. This CDR3 region has 13 residues. CDR3 coding DNA: TGTGCCATCAGTGTTTGGTTTAGCACTGAAGCTTTCTTT. Its translation is CAISVWFSTEAFF.